Below, 24 T cell receptor beta chains from the same sample are listed, as sequenced in a study of identical twins. TCRdb called the 5' RACE reads again in MiXCR, with one record for every CDR3 protein. The sample shows hundreds of thousands of distinct CDR3 sequences, 15% to 20% of them seen only once. The same sample was also studied in work on T cells expressing NK-cell markers.

The source material was PBMCs. The receptor source for this set is a woman between 18 and 29 years old in good health.

The chain links TRBV6-2 or TRBV6-3 to TRBJ2-2, with unresolved D. The length of the CDR3 is 13 residues. V was pared by 2 bases and J by 5 bases, with 6 bases between. Germline values: CDR1 MNHEY, CDR2 SVGEGT. Here the CDR3 reads CASSYTLTGELFF. The CDR3 DNA follows: TGTGCCAGCAGTTACACTCTTACCGGGGAGCTGTTTTTT.

This clonotype was detected only a few times. This chain joins TRBV5-1 and TRBJ2-1; D gene ambiguous. This CDR3 spans 12 amino acids. The germline gives CDR1 SGHRS, CDR2 YFSETQ. The germline V and J ends were trimmed by 0 bases and 9 bases, with 7 bases remaining between them. CDR3 DNA sequence: TGCGCCAGCAGCTTGGCCTACGGTGAGCAGTTCTTC. This gives the protein CASSLAYGEQFF.

This clonotype occurred a few times. The V and J genes are TRBV20-1 and TRBJ2-1; 11 nucleotides match TRBD2. This CDR3 region has 15 residues. The ends lost 4 bases at V and 8 bases at J; junction bases unmatched: 10. Germline V lookup: CDR1 DFQATT, CDR2 SNEGSKA (reference sequence). The CDR3 DNA reads as TGCAGTGCTACCCCGACTAGCGGGACCGTGGATGAGCAGTTCTTC. Translated: CSATPTSGTVDEQFF.

The chain couples TRBV11-2 to TRBJ2-3; 12 bases are a match to TRBD2. The V segment lost 5 bases and the J segment 5 bases; nucleotides outside the gene matches: 8. This CDR3 has 16 amino acids. CDR1 is SGHAT, CDR2 FQNNGV, per germline. CDR3 loop: CASSLASGGALDTQYF. CDR3 nucleotide sequence: TGTGCCAGCAGCCTCGCTAGCGGGGGGGCATTAGATACGCAGTATTTT.

The chain links TRBV20-1 to TRBJ1-1; D unresolved. V dropped 6 bases and J dropped 0 bases, with 11 bases sitting between them. The V gene's germline CDR1 is DFQATT and CDR2 SNEGSKA (reference sequence). CDR3 length: 13 amino acids. The CDR3 loop is CSAPTELNTEAFF. The CDR3 DNA sequence: TGCAGTGCCCCCACAGAGTTGAACACTGAAGCTTTCTTT.

This clonotype was detected only a few times. The rearrangement links TRBV12-5 to TRBJ1-1, with D unresolved. Trimming removed 4 bases from V and 2 bases from J, with 14 bases in between. The CDR3 is 15 residues long. Germline assignment: CDR1 LGHNT and CDR2 FRNRAP. The CDR3 loop is CASGSWRAHNTEAFF. CDR3 nucleotide sequence: TGTGCTAGTGGTTCTTGGAGAGCTCATAACACTGAAGCTTTCTTT.

The chain joins TRBV7-9 to TRBJ2-4, with TRBD1 matching 7 bases. Germline CDR1 and CDR2: SEHNR and FQNEAQ (reference sequence). This CDR3 region has 16 residues. Trimming removed 5 bases from V and 4 bases from J; junction bases left unmatched: 11. The CDR3 region has the DNA TGTGCCAGCAGCGCTCCGACAGGGTTTAAGAAAAACATTCAGTACTTC. Translating gives CASSAPTGFKKNIQYF.

This clonotype has a handful of counts. The chain carries TRBV10-3 and TRBJ2-2; D unresolved. Trimming left V 5 bases short and J 4 bases short, with 17 bases between. The germline V gene has CDR1 ENHRY and CDR2 SYGVKD. The CDR3 sequence is 16 residues long. The CDR3 DNA is TGTGCCATCAGTATTCTAGGCGCTGTATCCACCGGGGAGCTGTTTTTT. It codes for CAISILGAVSTGELFF.

The genes are TRBV14 and TRBJ2-1, with 9 bases matching TRBD1. With 3 bases clipped from V and 4 bases from J, the junction kept 4 bases outside the gene matches. Germline values: CDR1 SGHDN, CDR2 FVKESK. CDR3 length equals 15 residues. The CDR3 coding sequence is TGTGCCAGCAGCCACCCAGGGACAGGGTACAATGAGCAGTTCTTC. It yields the protein CASSHPGTGYNEQFF.

The chain recombines TRBV2 with TRBJ2-7; TRBD1 agrees at 7 bases. Losses at the gene ends were 5 bases for V and 5 bases for J; bases not matched to a gene: 12. Germline lookup yields CDR1 SNHLY and CDR2 FYNNEI. The CDR3 extends over 15 amino acids. The CDR3 nucleotides are TGTGCCAGCAGTCGACAGGGTCCCCAGGCGGACGAGCAGTACTTC. Its protein is CASSRQGPQADEQYF.

This clonotype has just a few counts. The chain joins TRBV6-1 to TRBJ2-7, with TRBD2 matching over 14 bases. The trim removed 6 bases at V and 3 bases at J, leaving 10 bases unmatched. This CDR3 is built from 17 residues. The germline V gene encodes CDR1 MNHNS and CDR2 SASEGT. DNA of the CDR3: TGTGCCAGCAGCCACGGACTAGCGGGAGGAGGATTCTACGAGCAGTACTTC. This sequence encodes CASSHGLAGGGFYEQYF.

This clonotype was counted only a few times. The rearrangement uses TRBV18 and TRBJ2-1; possibly TRBD2 for D (5 bases). CDR1 is KGHSH and CDR2 is LQKENI in the germline V gene. V was shortened by 6 bases and J by 7 bases, with 13 bases between the two germline ends. The CDR3 totals 13 residues. As DNA, the CDR3 is TGTGCCAGCTCGGAAGCGGCCGGAAATGAGCAGTTCTTC. It encodes CASSEAAGNEQFF. Complete variable domain (other parts from reference TRBV18 and TRBJ2-1): NAGVMQNPRHLVRRRGQEARLRCSPMKGHSHVYWYRQLPEEGLKFMVYLQKENIIDESGMPKERFSAEFPKEGPSILRIQQVVRGDSAAYFCASSEAAGNEQFFGPGTRLTVL.

The table lists this clonotype with a few counts. The chain carries TRBV5-5 and TRBJ2-7; tentative D call: TRBD1 (6 bases). CDR1 and CDR2 (germline): SGHKS, YYEKEE (reference sequence). The CDR3 length is 14 residues. Trimming pared 1 base from V and 3 bases from J, leaving 11 bases between. The CDR3 loop is CASSLQTGYYEQYF. The CDR3 DNA reads TGTGCCAGCAGCTTGCAAACAGGGTACTACGAGCAGTACTTC.

In DNA, the CDR3 is TGCAGTGCTAGAGGGCCGGGAGCCGGAGATACGCAGTATTTT. Encoded protein: CSARGPGAGDTQYF. This rearrangement joins TRBV20-1 to TRBJ2-3, with D tentatively TRBD2 (6 bases). V lost 1 base and J 5 bases, leaving 13 bases between the germline ends. The germline gives CDR1 DFQATT, CDR2 SNEGSKA (reference sequence). The CDR3 has 14 residues.

CDR3 amino acids: CASSFVGIAGTYNEQFF. CDR3 coding DNA: TGTGCCAGCAGTTTCGTGGGGATAGCGGGGACCTACAATGAGCAGTTCTTC. This chain connects TRBV12-3 or TRBV12-4 to TRBJ2-1; TRBD2 aligns across 8 bases. The CDR3 is 17 amino acids. V lost 3 bases to trimming and J lost 2 bases; unmatched junction nucleotides: 9.

This clonotype was observed many times. This chain links TRBV7-9 with TRBJ2-7; 7 positions match TRBD1. Germline V gene lookup returns CDR1 SEHNR and CDR2 FQNEAQ (reference sequence). With 1 base clipped from V and 1 base from J, the junction kept 4 bases outside the gene matches. The CDR3 contains 15 residues. CDR3: CASSLVRTGSYEQYF. As DNA, the CDR3 is TGTGCCAGCAGCTTAGTACGGACAGGTTCCTACGAGCAGTACTTC.

This clonotype has more than one count but fewer than ten. V usage is TRBV20-1 and J usage is TRBJ1-1; unclear D gene. The germline V gene has CDR1 DFQATT and CDR2 SNEGSKA (reference sequence). Trimming removed 0 bases from V and 1 base from J, with 6 bases in between. The CDR3 runs to 13 residues. The CDR3 sequence: CSARDKRNTEAFF. DNA of the CDR3: TGCAGTGCTAGAGATAAGAGGAACACTGAAGCTTTCTTT.

This clonotype is medium-sized by share. CDR3 sequence: CAISQLAGGAYNEQFF. The CDR3 nucleotides read TGTGCCATCAGCCAATTAGCGGGGGGGGCCTACAATGAGCAGTTCTTC. The genes are TRBV10-3 and TRBJ2-1; TRBD2 matches 11 bases. Germline V gene data show CDR1 as ENHRY and CDR2 as SYGVKD. V shed 6 bases and J 2 bases; nucleotides not matched to a gene: 6. The CDR3 has 16 amino acids.

This clonotype has a handful of counts. The chain employs TRBV4-3 and TRBJ2-4; a possible D gene is TRBD1 (5 bases). The CDR3 extends over 15 amino acids. Germline V gene sequence: CDR1 LGHNA, CDR2 YSLEER. V was clipped by 4 bases and J by 6 bases, with 16 bases between them. The CDR3: CASSLVLDSRNIQYF. The CDR3 DNA sequence: TGCGCCAGCAGCCTCGTCCTCGACAGTCGAAACATTCAGTACTTC.

The chain is built from TRBV10-3 and TRBJ2-1; 7 bases fit TRBD2. The CDR3 loop spans 14 amino acids. The V and J ends lost 2 bases and 9 bases, in that order; junction bases with no gene match: 7. CDR1 and CDR2 from the germline V gene are ENHRY and SYGVKD. The CDR3 coding sequence is TGTGCCATCAGTGAGCCGACTACGGGGGGTGAGCAGTTCTTC. The encoded protein is CAISEPTTGGEQFF.

The chain has TRBV20-1 and TRBJ2-3; unclear D gene. The CDR3 length is 14 residues. Germline V lookup: CDR1 DFQATT, CDR2 SNEGSKA (reference sequence). The V end lost 5 bases, the J end lost 6 bases, and 18 bases lay between the germline ends. The CDR3 loop is CSAESLTPGDTQYF. CDR3 nucleotides: TGCAGTGCTGAATCATTAACCCCCGGGGATACGCAGTATTTT.

This clonotype was observed many times. J is TRBJ2-7 and V is TRBV5-1; maybe TRBD1 (6 bases). The CDR3 contains 15 residues. Per the germline V gene, CDR1 is SGHRS and CDR2 is YFSETQ. Trimming removed 4 bases at V and 1 base at J, with 15 bases between. CDR3 loop: CASSGTGLRSYEQYF. In DNA form, the CDR3 reads TGCGCCAGCAGCGGAACAGGGTTGAGGTCCTACGAGCAGTACTTC.

This clonotype showed up just a few times. V gene TRBV15 combines with J gene TRBJ2-1; 9 nucleotides line up with TRBD2. V lost 3 bases to trimming and J lost 8 bases; unmatched junction nucleotides: 8. The CDR3 covers 15 residues. Per germline, CDR1 LNHNV and CDR2 YYDKDF (reference sequence). The CDR3 here is CATSSSSGSGYEQFF. CDR3 in DNA: TGTGCCACCAGCAGTAGTAGCGGGAGCGGTTATGAGCAGTTCTTC.

The chain carries TRBV20-1 and TRBJ2-5; no clear D gene. CDR3 length equals 12 residues. Germline CDR1 reads DFQATT; CDR2 reads SNEGSKA (reference sequence). The V and J ends lost 0 bases and 5 bases respectively, with 7 bases between them. The CDR3 sequence: CSARDVRETQYF. For the CDR3, the DNA is TGCAGTGCTAGAGATGTTAGGGAGACCCAGTACTTC.